The 22 T cell receptor beta chains below come from one sample, sequenced in a study of PD-1 blockade in classical Hodgkin lymphoma. Only in-frame clones appear in the TCRdb table, and some are missing; sequencing was by immunoSEQ multiplex PCR. Here the sample spans 13,000 to 15,000 clones, around 82% being singletons. All trial patients relapsed after autologous stem cell transplantation. The source material was peripheral blood mononuclear cells (PBMCs), sampled at baseline. The receptors were gathered from a human donor with classical Hodgkin lymphoma.

V gene TRBV18 combines with J gene TRBJ1-6; 9 positions match TRBD1. V shed 4 bases and J 7 bases; nucleotides not matched to a gene: 14. CDR1 is KGHSH, CDR2 LQKENI, per germline. The length of the CDR3 is 18 residues. The CDR3 spells CASSRMVRDRGANSPLHF. For the CDR3, the DNA is TGTGCCAGCTCACGAATGGTCCGTGACAGGGGGGCGAATTCACCCCTCCACTTT.

The V and J genes are TRBV19 and TRBJ2-1; unclear D gene. This CDR3 region has 15 residues. V was pared by 4 bases and J by 4 bases, with 14 bases between. Germline assignment: CDR1 LNHDA and CDR2 SQIVND (reference sequence). The CDR3 loop reads CASSKELAIYNEQFF. The CDR3 nucleotides are TGTGCCAGTAGTAAAGAGCTTGCCATTTACAATGAGCAGTTCTTC.

This clone appeared a few times. The chain carries TRBV5-4 and TRBJ2-1; the match to TRBD2 covers 7 bases. The V gene end was trimmed by 2 bases and the J gene end by 7 bases; junction bases not matched to a gene: 0. The germline gives CDR1 SGHNT, CDR2 YYREEE (reference sequence). The CDR3 runs 12 residues. The CDR3 DNA reads as TGTGCCAGCAGCTTTAGCGGGAATGAGCAGTTCTTC. As protein: CASSFSGNEQFF.

The J gene is TRBJ2-2, the V gene TRBV4-2; D uncertain. From germline, CDR1 is LGHNA and CDR2 YNFKEQ. V was clipped by 2 bases and J by 3 bases, with 10 bases between them. CDR3 size: 15 residues. The CDR3 DNA is TGTGCCAGCAGCCAATCCTTCCGGGACACCGGGGAGCTGTTTTTT. As protein: CASSQSFRDTGELFF.

V and J are TRBV7-9 and TRBJ1-6; TRBD1 might be the D (5 bases). V was trimmed by 6 bases and J by 9 bases, leaving 21 bases between them. The CDR3 extends over 16 amino acids. CDR1 SEHNR and CDR2 FQNEAQ come from the germline V gene (reference sequence). In DNA form, the CDR3 reads TGTGCCAGCAGTGTCCAGGGAATGGTTCTCGGTTCACCCCTCCACTTT. Amino acid sequence: CASSVQGMVLGSPLHF.

For the CDR3, the DNA is TGTGCCAGCAGCCGAGAAGACAGGGTCTATGGCTACACCTTC. Its protein product is CASSREDRVYGYTF. The V gene is TRBV5-5, the J gene TRBJ1-2; 7 bases fit TRBD1. Germline trimming cut 4 bases from V and 4 bases from J; bases unmatched to any gene: 7. Germline V gives CDR1 SGHKS, CDR2 YYEKEE (reference sequence). The CDR3 loop spans 14 amino acids.

The J gene is TRBJ1-5, the V gene TRBV4-1, with 9 bases fitting TRBD1. The length of the CDR3 is 15 residues. From germline, CDR1 is MGHRA and CDR2 YSYEKL. V trimming: 4 bases; J trimming: 7 bases; junction bases outside the gene matches: 8. The DNA for the CDR3 is TGCGCCAGCAGCCTCCAACAGGGGGCAGGGCAGCCCCAGCATTTT. This codes for CASSLQQGAGQPQHF.

The rearrangement joins TRBV10-1 to TRBJ2-2, with 8 bases that match TRBD1. The CDR3 has 14 residues. Trimming at V came to 2 bases and at J to 7 bases, leaving 3 bases not matched to a gene. CDR1 is WNHNN and CDR2 is SYGVQD in the germline V gene (reference sequence). The CDR3 sequence is CASSEQGAVGELFF. CDR3 nucleotides: TGCGCCAGCAGTGAGCAGGGGGCTGTCGGGGAGCTGTTTTTT.

The rearrangement uses TRBV7-9 and TRBJ2-1; 7 nucleotides match TRBD1. Germline trimming cut 5 bases from V and 3 bases from J; bases unmatched to any gene: 10. Germline CDR1 SEHNR, CDR2 FQNEAQ (reference sequence). The CDR3 has 16 residues. CDR3 coding DNA: TGTGCCAGCAGCCCAGGGACAGCCCAACGCTACAATGAGCAGTTCTTC. This translates into CASSPGTAQRYNEQFF.

This chain's CDR3 is CAISHHGRGVLGNQPQHF. In nucleotides, the CDR3 is TGTGCCATCTCCCATCACGGTAGGGGGGTTCTCGGCAATCAGCCCCAGCATTTT. The V gene is TRBV10-3, the J gene TRBJ1-5; a weak D match, TRBD1 (6 bases). The CDR3 totals 18 residues. Germline loops: CDR1 ENHRY, CDR2 SYGVKD. Trimming stripped 8 bases from V and 2 bases from J, with 25 bases between.

CDR3 residues: CARHRVSGTGGNTIYF. The CDR3 DNA reads TGTGCCCGCCACAGGGTTAGCGGAACTGGTGGAAACACCATATATTTT. This chain links TRBV2 with TRBJ1-3, with a weak D call TRBD1 (6 bases). The CDR3 is 16 amino acids. Germline V gives CDR1 SNHLY, CDR2 FYNNEI. V was clipped by 11 bases and J by 3 bases, with 23 bases between them.

This clone was picked up a small number of times. V usage is TRBV7-2 and J usage is TRBJ2-7; 9 bases line up with TRBD2. Germline V CDR1 and CDR2: SGHTA, FQGNSA. J gave up 7 bases and V 3 bases, and 10 bases lay outside the gene matches. The CDR3 loop spans 15 amino acids. CDR3 DNA sequence: TGTGCCAGCAGCTTGGACGCGGGGGGGCCGGGGGAGCAGTACTTC. Protein product: CASSLDAGGPGEQYF.

The rearrangement joins TRBV19 to TRBJ2-5; maybe TRBD1 (6 bases). The length of the CDR3 is 10 residues. Germline V CDR1 and CDR2: LNHDA, SQIVND (reference sequence). In DNA form, the CDR3 reads TGTTCAGGGGCTGAAGAGACCCAGTACTTC. It specifies CSGAEETQYF.

This chain connects TRBV7-2 to TRBJ2-3; 12 bases agree with TRBD2. The junction had 9 bases not matched to a gene; V was cut back by 1 base and J by 1 base. This CDR3 comprises 19 residues. Germline CDR1 is SGHTA and CDR2 is FQGNSA. CDR3 coding DNA: TGTGCCAGCAGCTTAGTAGCCCTAGCGGGGGGGCCCCGCACAGATACGCAGTATTTT. Its protein product is CASSLVALAGGPRTDTQYF.

The chain employs TRBV19 and TRBJ2-5, with a tentative D call TRBD1 (7 bases). The CDR3 sequence is 14 residues long. Trimming shortened V by 3 bases and J by 1 base, and 9 bases separated the two germline ends. CDR1 LNHDA and CDR2 SQIVND come from the germline V gene (reference sequence). The CDR3 DNA sequence: TGTGCCAGTAGTATCCAGGGGGGCCAAGAGACCCAGTACTTC. Protein sequence: CASSIQGGQETQYF.

The chain recombines TRBV4-2 with TRBJ2-1, with 9 bases matching TRBD1. Germline V lookup: CDR1 LGHNA, CDR2 YNFKEQ. The CDR3 sequence is 14 residues long. V lost 0 bases to trimming and J lost 9 bases; unmatched junction nucleotides: 3. The CDR3 bases are TGTGCCAGCAGCCAAGACACAGGGGGCCCTGAGCAGTTCTTC. Translation: CASSQDTGGPEQFF.

This chain joins TRBV18 and TRBJ1-6; 7 nucleotides agree with TRBD1. Germline values: CDR1 KGHSH, CDR2 LQKENI. J was trimmed by 10 bases and V by 2 bases; bases with no gene match: 8. The CDR3 length is 15 residues. In DNA form, the CDR3 reads TGTGCCAGCTCACCAGGGACAGAGGGGGCGTCACCCCTCCACTTT. The encoded protein is CASSPGTEGASPLHF. Combining the CDR3 with reference TRBV18 and TRBJ1-6 gives the whole variable domain NAGVMQNPRHLVRRRGQEARLRCSPMKGHSHVYWYRQLPEEGLKFMVYLQKENIIDESGMPKERFSAEFPKEGPSILRIQQVVRGDSAAYFCASSPGTEGASPLHFGNGTRLTVT.

The gene calls are TRBV7-2 and TRBJ2-3; TRBD2 matches at 9 bases. The J segment lost 2 bases and the V segment lost 1 base, leaving 4 bases of the junction unmatched. The CDR3 contains 16 residues. Germline V lookup: CDR1 SGHTA, CDR2 FQGNSA. The CDR3 bases are TGTGCCAGCAGCTTAGGGCGGGGGGGCCTCACAGATACGCAGTATTTT. Its translation: CASSLGRGGLTDTQYF.

This rearrangement joins TRBV9 to TRBJ2-3; D is possibly TRBD1 or TRBD2 (6 bases each). CDR3 size: 14 residues. V shed 7 bases and J shed 5 bases, with 17 bases lying between them. Germline V gives CDR1 SGDLS, CDR2 YYNGEE. CDR3 coding DNA: TGTGCCAGCGGGGGGCTAGAAGTAGGAGATACGCAGTATTTT. It yields the protein CASGGLEVGDTQYF.

The J gene is TRBJ2-4, the V gene TRBV19; TRBD1 might be the D (6 bases). V dropped 4 bases and J dropped 4 bases, with 11 bases sitting between them. From germline, CDR1 is LNHDA and CDR2 SQIVND (reference sequence). The CDR3 extends over 14 amino acids. In DNA, the CDR3 is TGTGCCAGTAGTACGAACAGGGAAAAAAACATTCAGTACTTC. This codes for CASSTNREKNIQYF.

The gene calls are TRBV5-1 and TRBJ2-5; D gene unclear. The germline V and J ends were trimmed by 3 bases and 5 bases, with 8 bases remaining between them. This CDR3 has 12 residues. Germline CDR1 and CDR2: SGHRS and YFSETQ. DNA for the CDR3: TGCGCCAGCAGCTCCCCGGGCGAGACCCAGTACTTC. It translates to CASSSPGETQYF.

The gene calls are TRBV5-8 and TRBJ1-5; 7 nucleotides match TRBD1. The CDR3 covers 15 residues. The V segment lost 0 bases and the J segment 2 bases; nucleotides outside the gene matches: 2. Germline loops: CDR1 SGHTS, CDR2 YDEGEE. The CDR3 DNA reads TGTGCCAGCAGCTTGGAAACAGGGGGCAATCAGCCCCAGCATTTT. Its protein is CASSLETGGNQPQHF. The whole variable domain, filled in from reference TRBV5-8 and TRBJ1-5, reads EAGVTQSPTHLIKTRGQQATLRCSPISGHTSVYWYQQALGLGLQFLLWYDEGEERNRGNFPPRFSGRQFPNYSSELNVNALELEDSALYLCASSLETGGNQPQHFGDGTRLSIL.